The sequence of this T cell receptor (beta chain) was determined in a study of esophageal squamous cell carcinoma under preoperative chemotherapy. In this sample, this clonotype turned up many times. The trim removed 0 bases at V and 0 bases at J, leaving 0 bases unmatched. Germline CDR1 and CDR2: MRHNA and SNTAGT. CDR3 length: 16 amino acids. Time point meaning: before preoperative PTX-NDP chemotherapy. TCRdb ran MiXCR on the PCR reads and lists one entry per CDR3 protein. Of approximately 15,000 distinct CDR3 sequences in the sample, around three fifths are singletons; the top ten hold around 53%. This sequence was found in a human donor with esophageal squamous cell carcinoma. The donor label of this sample is uncertain. The chain uses TRBV6-4 and TRBJ2-3; 10 bases fit TRBD1. This material was obtained from a patient given preoperative chemotherapy. In nucleotides, the CDR3 is TGTGCCAGCAGTGACTCGACAGGGGGCAGCACAGATACGCAGTATTTT. The encoded protein is CASSDSTGGSTDTQYF.